This T cell receptor beta chain was captured by sequencing in a study of blood T cell repertoires in COVID-19. The wider study: T cells, B-cell-depleted T cells, or PBMCs provided the cDNA or gDNA that served as material.

Adults between roughly 18 and 95 years of age took part from about two dozen US areas. Self-reported history from a screening survey and questionnaire set each donor's cohort. The V gene's germline CDR1 is SQVTM and CDR2 ANQGSEA. CDR3 length: 13 residues. The trim removed 7 bases at V and 6 bases at J, leaving 7 bases unmatched. Original methodology: Scientists estimated how many nucleated cells there were by amplifying reference gene primers. Clones were read by immunoSEQ multiplex PCR, and TCRdb kept only the in-frame ones, dropping some. Clone size and the V and J calls come from that table; the DNA yielded D and trimming. This table holds under 200,000 clones, around 92% found once.

The sample comprised PBMCs or T cells enriched from blood (not recorded which). The chain recombines TRBV29-1 with TRBJ2-3, with 10 nucleotides matching TRBD1. This receptor was obtained from a woman aged 18-29 years who had recovered from COVID-19. In nucleotides, the CDR3 is TGCAGCGCTGACAGGGGGCGCATCGATACGCAGTATTTT. Amino acid sequence: CSADRGRIDTQYF.